Listed below are T cell receptor beta chains from one sample, sequenced in a study of Tregs in tolerant kidney transplant recipients. TCRdb's copy holds only in-frame clones and misses some; the assay was immunoSEQ multiplex PCR. The sample has about 240,000 clones, 84% seen once. The sequenced sample consisted of CD4+ T cells from blood. The receptors were sampled from a human donor in good health. The CDR3 runs from the conserved cysteine through the conserved F or W. Each record gives: clone size, V gene, D gene, J gene, CDR3 protein, CDR3 DNA. D genes are given only for firm matches. Not every row has a clone size; where given, it reads once, few, many or a size class.

.	TRBV6-5	TRBD1	TRBJ1-2	CASREDRVGGYTF	TGTGCCAGCAGAGAAGACAGGGTGGGTGGCTACACCTTC
.	TRBV6-5	TRBD1	TRBJ1-5	CATATGGGQPQHF	TGTGCCACCGCGACAGGGGGCGGTCAGCCCCAGCATTTT
once	TRBV2	TRBD1	TRBJ1-5	CASSEWTGGNQPQHF	TGTGCCAGCAGTGAGTGGACAGGGGGGAATCAGCCCCAGCATTTT
.	TRBV28	.	TRBJ2-2	CASNSQNTGELFF	TGTGCCAGCAATAGCCAGAACACCGGGGAGCTGTTTTTT
few	TRBV7-2	.	TRBJ2-6	CASTKGGSGANVLTF	TGTGCCAGCACCAAAGGGGGGTCTGGGGCCAACGTCCTGACTTTC
few	TRBV2	.	TRBJ2-5	CASRAAETQYF	TGTGCCAGCAGGGCAGCAGAGACCCAGTACTTC
.	TRBV25-1	.	TRBJ2-2	CASRPGRHTGELFF	TGTGCCAGCCGCCCCGGTCGGCACACCGGGGAGCTGTTTTTT
.	TRBV6-6	.	TRBJ2-7	CASSSETAYEQYF	TGTGCCAGCAGTTCCGAGACAGCCTACGAGCAGTACTTC
.	TRBV5-1	.	TRBJ2-7	CASSFSGRTTTSYEQYF	TGCGCCAGCAGCTTCAGCGGCCGGACAACTACCTCCTACGAGCAGTACTTC
.	TRBV7-3	.	TRBJ2-2	CASSSSSGELFF	TGTGCCAGCAGCTCTTCCAGCGGGGAGCTGTTTTTT
.	TRBV6-1	TRBD1	TRBJ1-2	CASSALLRQGGSSGYTF	TGTGCCAGCAGTGCCCTCCTTAGACAGGGGGGGTCCTCCGGCTACACCTTC
.	TRBV5-8	TRBD1	TRBJ2-1	CASSYRGTYNEQFF	TGTGCCAGCAGCTACAGGGGCACCTACAATGAGCAGTTCTTC
once	TRBV6-1	TRBD2	TRBJ2-1	CASSEYGTRPYNEQFF	TGTGCCAGCAGTGAGTACGGGACTAGACCCTACAATGAGCAGTTCTTC
once	TRBV5-1	TRBD1	TRBJ2-7	CASSHYRGRSSYEQYF	TGCGCCAGCAGCCATTACAGGGGACGATCCTCCTACGAGCAGTACTTC
.	TRBV15	.	TRBJ2-3	CATSRRAGATDTQYF	TGTGCCACCAGCAGGCGGGCCGGGGCCACAGATACGCAGTATTTT
.	TRBV12-5	.	TRBJ2-2	CASGLGQVNTGELFF	TGTGCTAGTGGTTTGGGACAGGTAAACACCGGGGAGCTGTTTTTT
.	TRBV19	.	TRBJ1-2	CASSIRDVYGYTF	TGTGCCAGTAGTATCCGTGACGTCTATGGCTACACCTTC
.	TRBV7-9	.	TRBJ2-1	CASSLVSGHIYNEQFF	TGTGCCAGCAGCTTAGTTTCGGGACATATCTACAATGAGCAGTTCTTC
few	TRBV5-6	.	TRBJ1-1	CASSLAGSPNTEAFF	TGTGCCAGCAGCTTGGCGGGCAGCCCGAACACTGAAGCTTTCTTT
.	TRBV30	.	TRBJ1-2	CAWSMWEGGYTF	TGTGCCTGGAGTATGTGGGAGGGTGGCTATACCTTC
.	TRBV19	.	TRBJ1-2	CASSTPERGIYGYTF	TGTGCCAGTAGTACCCCAGAGAGGGGGATCTATGGCTACACCTTC
.	TRBV18	.	TRBJ2-5	CASSQQETQYF	TGTGCCAGCTCGCAACAAGAGACCCAGTACTTC
.	TRBV9	.	TRBJ1-3	CASSVVGLGNTIYF	TGTGCCAGCAGCGTAGTGGGGTTAGGAAACACCATATATTTT
.	TRBV6-5	.	TRBJ1-1	CASSKEAGTTTEAFF	TGTGCCAGCAGTAAGGAGGCGGGGACCACCACTGAAGCTTTCTTT
.	TRBV29-1	.	TRBJ2-5	CSVAQIQETQYF	TGCAGCGTTGCTCAAATCCAAGAGACCCAGTACTTC
.	TRBV9	.	TRBJ2-5	CAPHQETQYF	TGTGCCCCTCACCAAGAGACCCAGTACTTC
.	TRBV2	.	TRBJ2-7	CASGASYEQYF	TGTGCCAGCGGGGCCTCCTACGAGCAGTACTTC
.	TRBV5-1	.	TRBJ2-2	CASSTGSNTGELFF	TGCGCCAGCAGCACCGGGAGCAACACCGGGGAGCTGTTTTTT
.	TRBV29-1	.	TRBJ2-7	CSVEDWGRPYEQYF	TGCAGCGTTGAAGATTGGGGCAGACCCTACGAGCAGTACTTC
.	TRBV13	.	TRBJ2-7	CASSLARGEQYF	TGTGCCAGCAGCTTAGCGAGGGGCGAGCAGTACTTC
.	TRBV4-1	TRBD1	TRBJ1-5	CASSPKTGAFFNQPQHF	TGCGCCAGCAGCCCCAAGACAGGGGCCTTCTTTAATCAGCCCCAGCATTTT
.	TRBV6-1	.	TRBJ1-4	CASSLRRDPNEKLFF	TGTGCCAGCAGCCTCAGAAGGGACCCCAATGAAAAACTGTTTTTT
.	TRBV5-1	.	TRBJ2-3	CASSLGTITDTQYF	TGCGCCAGCAGCTTGGGGACTATCACAGATACGCAGTATTTT
once	TRBV15	.	TRBJ1-4	CATSRGGAGEKLFF	TGTGCCACCAGCAGAGGTGGGGCGGGTGAAAAACTGTTTTTT
.	TRBV11-2	.	TRBJ2-1	CASSLVAGQFF	TGTGCCAGCAGCTTAGTTGCCGGGCAGTTCTTC
.	TRBV19	.	TRBJ1-1	CASSRQAGAEAFF	TGTGCCAGTAGCAGACAGGCTGGGGCTGAAGCTTTCTTT
once	TRBV10-3	.	TRBJ2-5	CAISQPPGPSREYQETQYF	TGTGCCATCAGCCAACCTCCGGGACCGTCGAGGGAGTACCAAGAGACCCAGTACTTC
.	TRBV5-5	.	TRBJ2-3	CASSFQADTQYF	TGTGCCAGCAGCTTCCAGGCGGATACGCAGTATTTT
.	TRBV19	TRBD2	TRBJ2-3	CASRPSGGAWDTQYF	TGTGCCAGTAGACCAAGCGGGGGGGCCTGGGATACGCAGTATTTT
.	TRBV6-5	.	TRBJ1-3	CASSGGRHYGNTIYF	TGTGCCAGCAGTGGGGGACGGCACTATGGAAACACCATATATTTT
.	TRBV18	.	TRBJ1-5	CASSPTGVQPQHF	TGTGCCAGCTCACCTACGGGGGTTCAGCCCCAGCATTTT
.	TRBV27	TRBD1	TRBJ1-1	CASSWRQGYTEAFF	TGTGCCAGCAGTTGGCGACAGGGCTACACTGAAGCTTTCTTT
.	TRBV6-6	TRBD1	TRBJ1-2	CASSLRQGFGYTF	TGTGCCAGCAGTTTGAGACAGGGGTTTGGCTACACCTTC